The T cell receptor (beta chain) under discussion was sequenced for a study of early T cells in non-severe SARS-CoV-2 infection. This clonotype was counted at least ten times. The antigen is undetermined. Each single cDNA molecule received a unique molecular identifier. TCRdb reprocessed the 5' RACE reads via MiXCR and lists one record per CDR3 protein. The table records 25,000 to 40,000 distinct CDR3 sequences, 4.7% of them present only once. Study-wide results and caveats: Matching with VDJdb favored anti-spike CD8 responses (missing private and CD4 specificities).

The receptor's source is an adult who was a healthcare worker with PCR-confirmed SARS-CoV-2 infection or an uninfected control (not recorded which). Sequencing was carried out using whole blood.

CDR3 residues: CASSAGQGGTEAFF. CDR3 bases: TGCGCCAGCAGCGCGGGACAGGGGGGCACTGAAGCTTTCTTT. This chain joins TRBV5-1 and TRBJ1-1, with 11 bases fitting TRBD1. Germline values: CDR1 SGHRS, CDR2 YFSETQ. The junction had 3 bases not matched to a gene; V was cut back by 4 bases and J by 4 bases. The CDR3 contains 14 residues.